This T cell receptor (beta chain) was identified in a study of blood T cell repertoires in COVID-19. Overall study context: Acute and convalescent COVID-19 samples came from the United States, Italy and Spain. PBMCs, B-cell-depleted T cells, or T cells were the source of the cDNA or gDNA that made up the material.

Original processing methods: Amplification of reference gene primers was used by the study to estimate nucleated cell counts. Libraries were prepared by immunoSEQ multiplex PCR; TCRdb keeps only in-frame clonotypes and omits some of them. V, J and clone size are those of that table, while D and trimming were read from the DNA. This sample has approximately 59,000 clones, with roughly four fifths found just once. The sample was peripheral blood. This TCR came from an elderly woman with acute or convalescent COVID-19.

Here the CDR3 DNA reads TGTGCCAGCAGCTCACAAGACAGCTTCCAAGAGACCCAGTACTTC. As protein: CASSSQDSFQETQYF. The genes are TRBV7-9 and TRBJ2-5; TRBD1 is a possible D gene (5 bases). Looked up from germline, CDR1 is SEHNR and CDR2 is FQNEAQ (reference sequence). This CDR3 region has 15 residues. Trimming removed 4 bases at V and 1 base at J, with 13 bases between.